A single sample is the source of the 20 T cell receptor beta chains below, sequenced in a study of cytomegalovirus exposure and HLA in healthy donors. The study ran its PCR with 60 Vbeta and 13 Jbeta primers. The table came from immunoSEQ multiplex PCR; TCRdb's copy has only in-frame clones and leaves some out. The data contain about 200,000 clones, approximately 78% of them singletons. The sample was PBMCs. The source of these receptors is a woman aged 40 to 50 in good health and CMV-seronegative.

The CDR3: CASSLGGISNNEQFF. As DNA, the CDR3 is TGTGCCAGCAGCTTAGGCGGCATCAGTAACAATGAGCAGTTCTTC. V and J are TRBV7-9 and TRBJ2-1; D gene unclear. This CDR3 has 15 residues. V shed 1 base and J shed 5 bases, with 12 bases lying between them. Germline V gene lookup returns CDR1 SEHNR and CDR2 FQNEAQ (reference sequence). Based on the CDR3 plus reference TRBV7-9 and TRBJ2-1, the full variable domain is DTGVSQNPRHKITKRGQNVTFRCDPISEHNRLYWYRQTLGQGPEFLTYFQNEAQLEKSRLLSDRFSAERPKGSFSTLEIQRTEQGDSAMYLCASSLGGISNNEQFFGPGTRLTVL.

The chain carries TRBV27 and TRBJ2-2; no clear D gene. Trimming stripped 2 bases from V and 4 bases from J, with 20 bases between. The germline gives CDR1 MNHEY, CDR2 SMNVEV (reference sequence). The CDR3 is 18 residues long. As DNA, the CDR3 is TGTGCCAGCAGTTTACGGCCCGCTACATTTCGAGGCACCGGGGAGCTGTTTTTT. Protein: CASSLRPATFRGTGELFF.

The genes are TRBV6-6 and TRBJ2-1; D uncertain. V lost 3 bases and J 8 bases, leaving 8 bases between the germline ends. Germline CDR1 MNHNY, CDR2 SVGAGI (reference sequence). This CDR3 spans 12 amino acids. CDR3 region: CASSYVGDEQFF. CDR3 nucleotide sequence: TGTGCCAGCAGTTATGTAGGAGATGAGCAGTTCTTC.

The gene calls are TRBV7-3 and TRBJ2-7, with D perhaps TRBD2 (7 bases). V was clipped by 1 base and J by 3 bases, with 13 bases between them. The length of the CDR3 is 15 residues. Looked up from germline, CDR1 is SGHTA and CDR2 is FQGTGA. Here the CDR3 reads CASSLRGGGSYEQYF. The CDR3 DNA sequence: TGTGCCAGCAGCTTAAGGGGAGGGGGGAGCTACGAGCAGTACTTC.

This CDR3 reads CASSRGRQGGNQPQHF. The CDR3 coding sequence is TGTGCCAGTAGTAGGGGGAGACAGGGGGGGAATCAGCCCCAGCATTTT. The chain couples TRBV19 to TRBJ1-5; 9 positions match TRBD1. CDR3 length: 16 residues. Germline-derived CDR1 and CDR2 are LNHDA and SQIVND (reference sequence). The J segment lost 4 bases and the V segment lost 4 bases, leaving 8 bases of the junction unmatched. The variable domain in full, completed from reference TRBV19 and TRBJ1-5, reads DGGITQSPKYLFRKEGQNVTLSCEQNLNHDAMYWYRQDPGQGLRLIYYSQIVNDFQKGDIAEGYSVSREKKESFPLTVTSAQKNPTAFYLCASSRGRQGGNQPQHFGDGTRLSIL.

CDR3 region: CASSSGEQFF. The CDR3 bases are TGTGCCAGCAGTTCAGGGGAGCAGTTCTTC. The V and J genes are TRBV28 and TRBJ2-1, with a weak D call TRBD1 (5 bases). This CDR3 has 10 amino acids. V was pared by 4 bases and J by 10 bases, with 5 bases between. CDR1 and CDR2 (germline): MDHEN, SYDVKM. The full variable domain, with the rest looked up from reference TRBV28 and TRBJ2-1, is DVKVTQSSRYLVKRTGEKVFLECVQDMDHENMFWYRQDPGLGLRLIYFSYDVKMKEKGDIPEGYSVSREKKERFSLILESASTNQTSMYLCASSSGEQFFGPGTRLTVL.

This clone was found a few times. The chain recombines TRBV7-6 with TRBJ2-7; 9 nucleotides match TRBD1. The CDR3 consists of 15 residues. Trimming cost V 5 bases and J 4 bases; bases outside gene matches: 9. CDR1 is SGHVS and CDR2 is FNYEAQ in the germline V gene. CDR3 sequence (DNA): TGTGCCAGCAGCCCTGGACAGGGGCTCGTTTACGAGCAGTACTTC. Its translation: CASSPGQGLVYEQYF. The full variable domain, its missing parts supplied by reference TRBV7-6 and TRBJ2-7, is GAGVSQSPRYKVTKRGQDVALRCDPISGHVSLYWYRQALGQGPEFLTYFNYEAQQDKSGLPNDRFSAERPEGSISTLTIQRTEQRDSAMYRCASSPGQGLVYEQYFGPGTRLTVT.

This sequence joins TRBV15 and TRBJ2-7; TRBD1 aligns across 7 bases. The junction had 8 bases not matched to a gene; V was cut back by 0 bases and J by 0 bases. CDR3 length: 17 residues. Germline lookup yields CDR1 LNHNV and CDR2 YYDKDF (reference sequence). CDR3 nucleotides: TGTGCCACCAGCAGAGATCGGGACAGATTTTTCTCCTACGAGCAGTACTTC. Translated, it gives CATSRDRDRFFSYEQYF.

This clone was observed once. CDR3 in DNA: TGTGCCACCAGCAGAGATCGAGTTGTCCGGTCCTACGAGCAGTACTTC. It encodes CATSRDRVVRSYEQYF. The rearrangement links TRBV15 to TRBJ2-7; D call uncertain. The V end was cut by 0 bases, the J end by 1 base, with 13 bases between. Germline lookup yields CDR1 LNHNV and CDR2 YYDKDF (reference sequence). This CDR3 is built from 16 residues.

J is TRBJ2-7 and V is TRBV7-2, with D maybe TRBD2 (6 bases). The CDR3 spans 17 residues. Trimming cost V 1 base and J 2 bases, with 18 bases left between them. Germline CDR1 SGHTA, CDR2 FQGNSA. In DNA, the CDR3 is TGTGCCAGCAGCTTAGTTTCGGCGGGACCTGTACCCTACGAGCAGTACTTC. It is translated as CASSLVSAGPVPYEQYF.

This clone appeared a few times. The chain joins TRBV7-9 to TRBJ2-3, with 7 bases aligning to TRBD1. This CDR3 is built from 15 residues. Unmatched junction bases numbered 3, after V lost 3 bases and J lost 0 bases. CDR1 and CDR2 (germline): SEHNR, FQNEAQ (reference sequence). The CDR3 region has the DNA TGTGCCAGCAGCTTTCACAGGGGTAGCACAGATACGCAGTATTTT. Residues: CASSFHRGSTDTQYF.

The chain links TRBV7-8 to TRBJ1-2; tentative D call: TRBD1 (5 bases). The length of the CDR3 is 13 residues. With 0 bases removed from V and 6 bases from J, the gap between germline ends came to 8 bases. CDR1 is SGHVS and CDR2 is FQNEAQ in the germline V gene. The CDR3 sequence: CASSLASGNGYTF. CDR3 DNA sequence: TGTGCCAGCAGCTTAGCTTCAGGGAATGGCTACACCTTC.

This clone appeared a few times. This chain links TRBV30 with TRBJ2-7, with D possibly being TRBD2 (7 bases). Germline V lookup: CDR1 GTSNPN, CDR2 SVGIG (reference sequence). CDR3 length: 15 amino acids. Trimming stripped 1 base from V and 0 bases from J, with 13 bases between. DNA of the CDR3: TGTGCCTGGAGTGGGGGGCGGGGGAACTCCTACGAGCAGTACTTC. The encoded protein is CAWSGGRGNSYEQYF.

The chain has TRBV23-1 and TRBJ1-1; possibly TRBD1 for D (5 bases). TRBV23-1 counts as an open reading frame of uncertain function. V dropped 0 bases and J dropped 4 bases, with 18 bases sitting between them. This CDR3 is 17 amino acids long. The CDR3 DNA reads TGCGCCAGCAGTCAATCTCGGGCAGGGATGAGTCGCACTGAAGCTTTCTTT. Encoded protein: CASSQSRAGMSRTEAFF.

The rearrangement uses TRBV10-3 and TRBJ1-2; perhaps TRBD1 as D (5 bases). Germline V gives CDR1 ENHRY, CDR2 SYGVKD. Trimming took 5 bases from V and 0 from J, leaving 10 bases between them. This CDR3 is built from 14 residues. CDR3 DNA: TGTGCCATCAGTAGACAGCCAGCTAACTATGGCTACACCTTC. Translated, it gives CAISRQPANYGYTF.

The rearrangement joins TRBV10-1 to TRBJ2-5, with no clear D. This CDR3 has 13 residues. V dropped 4 bases and J dropped 0 bases, with 6 bases sitting between them. The germline V gene has CDR1 WNHNN and CDR2 SYGVQD (reference sequence). DNA of the CDR3: TGCGCCAGCAGTGCCAGATACCAAGAGACCCAGTACTTC. This encodes CASSARYQETQYF.

The chain recombines TRBV27 with TRBJ1-2, with TRBD1 identical over 9 bases. CDR3 size: 16 residues. The germline V gene encodes CDR1 MNHEY and CDR2 SMNVEV (reference sequence). With 5 bases clipped from V and 5 bases from J, the junction kept 12 bases outside the gene matches. CDR3 DNA: TGTGCCAGCAGTCCGGGGACAGGGCCGGGGTTTTATGGCTACACCTTC. Translated: CASSPGTGPGFYGYTF.

The chain couples TRBV6-1 to TRBJ1-2; D ambiguous. The germline V gene encodes CDR1 MNHNS and CDR2 SASEGT. This CDR3 has 15 amino acids. V shed 6 bases and J shed 4 bases, with 18 bases lying between them. The CDR3 DNA follows: TGTGCCAGCAGCCCCGACCTGGTTGCGGCCTATGGCTACACCTTC. This sequence encodes CASSPDLVAAYGYTF.

This clone appeared a few times. The chain combines TRBV7-2 with TRBJ1-1; no clear D. The CDR3 loop spans 16 amino acids. Germline CDR1 is SGHTA and CDR2 is FQGNSA. V lost 3 bases and J 3 bases, leaving 17 bases between the germline ends. CDR3: CASSFGNSAGDTEAFF. DNA for the CDR3: TGTGCCAGCAGCTTTGGCAATTCGGCCGGAGACACTGAAGCTTTCTTT.

The chain has TRBV2 and TRBJ2-1, with a weak D call TRBD1 (5 bases). Trimming took off 6 bases at V and 6 bases at J, with 12 bases between the two ends. Germline V gene data show CDR1 as SNHLY and CDR2 as FYNNEI. CDR3 length: 13 residues. This chain's CDR3 is CASRFQGVNEQFF. The DNA of the CDR3 is TGTGCCAGCAGGTTCCAGGGTGTCAATGAGCAGTTCTTC.